The 30 T cell receptor beta chains below were found in one sample sequenced in a study of blood T cell repertoires in COVID-19. Sequenced by immunoSEQ multiplex PCR; TCRdb stores in-frame clones only, minus some. The repertoire consists of roughly 200,000 clones, with about 81% occurring once and the leading ten covering roughly 8.7%. Sequencing was done on a sample of PBMCs or T cells enriched from blood (not recorded which). These TCRs come from a man aged 40-55 years who had recovered from COVID-19.

The chain uses TRBV6-5 and TRBJ1-1; 10 bases align to TRBD1. The CDR3 extends over 15 amino acids. CDR1 is MNHEY and CDR2 is SVGAGI in the germline V gene. V lost 4 bases and J lost 5; bases outside the gene matches: 7. The DNA of the CDR3 is TGTGCCAGCAGTTCCGGGACAGGGGTGCGGACTGAAGCTTTCTTT. As protein: CASSSGTGVRTEAFF.

This chain joins TRBV30 and TRBJ1-2; 7 bases are a match to TRBD1. Losses at the gene ends were 8 bases for V and 1 base for J; bases not matched to a gene: 7. Germline CDR1 is GTSNPN and CDR2 is SVGIG (reference sequence). The CDR3 sequence is 13 residues long. The CDR3 loop reads CARTGARNYGYTF. The CDR3 DNA reads as TGTGCCCGTACAGGGGCGCGTAACTATGGCTACACCTTC.

V and J are TRBV6-2 or TRBV6-3 and TRBJ2-5; tentatively, D is TRBD1 (6 bases). The CDR3 runs to 18 residues. Germline CDR1 and CDR2: MNHEY and SVGEGT. The ends were cut back, 2 bases at V and 4 bases at J, with 23 bases in the middle. CDR3 amino acids: CASSYKGRDITKGETQYF. The CDR3 coding sequence is TGTGCCAGCAGTTACAAGGGACGGGACATCACAAAGGGAGAGACCCAGTACTTC.

This clone has a single count. This chain connects TRBV24-1 to TRBJ2-4; D gene unclear. CDR3 length equals 11 residues. The germline CDR1 and CDR2 sequences are KGHDR and SFDVKD. Trimming removed 5 bases from V and 7 bases from J, with 5 bases in between. The CDR3 loop is CATSALNIQYF. CDR3 nucleotide sequence: TGTGCCACCAGTGCCCTTAACATTCAGTACTTC.

The rearrangement uses TRBV7-9 and TRBJ2-5; D might be TRBD1 (6 bases). Looked up from germline, CDR1 is SEHNR and CDR2 is FQNEAQ (reference sequence). Trimming cost V 5 bases and J 5 bases, with 9 bases left between them. The CDR3 spans 12 residues. The CDR3 nucleotides read TGTGCCAGCAGCGTGGACAGCGAGACCCAGTACTTC. Protein sequence: CASSVDSETQYF.

This rearrangement joins TRBV9 to TRBJ2-7; tentative D call: TRBD2 (5 bases). CDR1 and CDR2 (germline): SGDLS, YYNGEE. Trimming pared 3 bases from V and 3 bases from J, leaving 7 bases between. The CDR3 loop spans 12 amino acids. The CDR3 reads CASSGGDYEQYF. The CDR3 DNA follows: TGTGCCAGCAGCGGGGGAGACTACGAGCAGTACTTC.

The CDR3 protein is CASSTGTVANYGYTF. The CDR3 DNA is TGCGCCAGCAGCACGGGGACAGTCGCTAACTATGGCTACACCTTC. The rearrangement links TRBV5-1 to TRBJ1-2, with TRBD1 matching over 7 bases. The CDR3 length is 15 residues. Trimming cost V 4 bases and J 0 bases; bases outside gene matches: 6. Germline V gene sequence: CDR1 SGHRS, CDR2 YFSETQ. Full variable domain (rest looked up from reference TRBV5-1 and TRBJ1-2): KAGVTQTPRYLIKTRGQQVTLSCSPISGHRSVSWYQQTPGQGLQFLFEYFSETQRNKGNFPGRFSGRQFSNSRSEMNVSTLELGDSALYLCASSTGTVANYGYTFGSGTRLTVV.

The gene calls are TRBV11-1 and TRBJ2-3, with 9 positions matching TRBD1. Germline-derived CDR1 and CDR2 are SGHAT and FQDESV (reference sequence). CDR3 size: 13 residues. Trimming at V came to 5 bases and at J to 4 bases, leaving 1 base not matched to a gene. The CDR3 reads CASSRDRADTQYF. CDR3 nucleotides: TGTGCCAGCAGCCGGGACAGGGCAGATACGCAGTATTTT.

The chain has TRBV5-1 and TRBJ2-3, with TRBD2 matching 7 bases. The CDR3 loop spans 17 amino acids. V was clipped by 4 bases and J by 6 bases; unmatched bases: 17. Germline assignment: CDR1 SGHRS and CDR2 YFSETQ. CDR3 sequence reads: CASSPGLLASQGDTQYF. The CDR3 DNA reads as TGCGCCAGCAGCCCCGGATTACTAGCGTCTCAGGGTGATACGCAGTATTTT.

This sequence joins TRBV5-1 and TRBJ1-2; D uncertain. Trimming cost V 4 bases and J 8 bases, with 12 bases left between them. The germline V gene encodes CDR1 SGHRS and CDR2 YFSETQ. This CDR3 is 12 amino acids long. CDR3 sequence: CASSPTDMGYTF. CDR3 bases: TGCGCCAGCAGCCCTACTGATATGGGCTACACCTTC. The entire variable domain, with the rest obtained from reference TRBV5-1 and TRBJ1-2, is as follows: KAGVTQTPRYLIKTRGQQVTLSCSPISGHRSVSWYQQTPGQGLQFLFEYFSETQRNKGNFPGRFSGRQFSNSRSEMNVSTLELGDSALYLCASSPTDMGYTFGSGTRLTVV.

The CDR3 DNA is TGTGCCAGCAGCGTGACAGGTAACAATGAGCAGTTCTTC. It encodes CASSVTGNNEQFF. This chain uses TRBV9 with TRBJ2-1, with D possibly TRBD1 on 6 matching bases. The CDR3 runs to 13 residues. The V and J ends lost 2 bases and 5 bases respectively, with 8 bases between them. The germline V gene encodes CDR1 SGDLS and CDR2 YYNGEE.

The count of this clone is one. This chain connects TRBV5-1 to TRBJ1-2; perhaps TRBD1 as D (6 bases). The V and J ends lost 5 bases and 2 bases respectively, with 10 bases between them. This CDR3 comprises 13 residues. Germline V lookup: CDR1 SGHRS, CDR2 YFSETQ. CDR3 residues: CASRRTENYGYTF. The CDR3 region has the DNA TGCGCCAGCAGGCGGACAGAGAACTATGGCTACACCTTC.

This clone was recorded a few times. J is TRBJ2-5 and V is TRBV5-4; a weak D match, TRBD1 (6 bases). CDR3 size: 15 residues. The germline V gene encodes CDR1 SGHNT and CDR2 YYREEE (reference sequence). Trimming left V 4 bases short and J 1 base short, with 14 bases between. CDR3 DNA: TGTGCCAGCAGCCAGTTCGACAGGCGCCAAGAGACCCAGTACTTC. This gives the protein CASSQFDRRQETQYF.

V gene TRBV6-5 combines with J gene TRBJ1-1; TRBD1 might be the D (6 bases). The V gene's germline CDR1 is MNHEY and CDR2 SVGAGI. CDR3 size: 16 residues. The V and J ends lost 4 bases and 4 bases respectively, with 19 bases between them. The CDR3 sequence: CASSSIYLRGSTEAFF. CDR3 nucleotides: TGTGCCAGCAGTTCTATCTACCTGAGGGGGAGCACTGAAGCTTTCTTT.

The rearrangement uses TRBV24-1 and TRBJ2-2, with 8 bases that match TRBD2. Germline V gene lookup returns CDR1 KGHDR and CDR2 SFDVKD. The CDR3 is 13 residues long. The V gene end was trimmed by 9 bases and the J gene end by 5 bases; junction bases not matched to a gene: 4. CDR3: CATAGGGTGELFF. DNA for the CDR3: TGTGCCACCGCCGGGGGGGGAACCGGGGAGCTGTTTTTT.

The V and J genes are TRBV30 and TRBJ1-5, with no clear D. The CDR3 extends over 15 amino acids. Trimming removed 1 base at V and 1 base at J, with 11 bases between. Germline CDR1 and CDR2: GTSNPN and SVGIG (reference sequence). CDR3: CAWSAGIASNQPQHF. In nucleotides, the CDR3 is TGTGCCTGGAGTGCCGGGATTGCGAGCAATCAGCCCCAGCATTTT.

The chain's CDR3 is CSVGQGARGELFF. The CDR3 DNA follows: TGCAGCGTCGGACAGGGGGCGAGAGGGGAGCTGTTTTTT. The chain joins TRBV29-1 to TRBJ2-2; TRBD1 aligns across 11 bases. The CDR3 runs 13 residues. The germline V gene has CDR1 SQVTM and CDR2 ANQGSEA. V lost 6 bases to trimming and J lost 8 bases; unmatched junction nucleotides: 5.

The chain is built from TRBV5-1 and TRBJ2-5; the D is unclear. V dropped 0 bases and J dropped 1 base, with 10 bases sitting between them. The V gene's germline CDR1 is SGHRS and CDR2 YFSETQ. The CDR3 consists of 15 residues. The CDR3 loop reads CASSLADSRQETQYF. In DNA form, the CDR3 reads TGCGCCAGCAGCTTGGCCGACTCTCGCCAAGAGACCCAGTACTTC.

The rearrangement uses TRBV19 and TRBJ1-1; the D gene is possibly TRBD1 (5 bases). The CDR3 consists of 15 residues. Germline V lookup: CDR1 LNHDA, CDR2 SQIVND (reference sequence). V was clipped by 6 bases and J by 4 bases, with 18 bases between them. CDR3 sequence: CASSPWGGGSTEAFF. The CDR3 DNA follows: TGTGCCAGTAGCCCCTGGGGGGGTGGTAGCACTGAAGCTTTCTTT.

The chain links TRBV7-9 to TRBJ1-2; D is possibly TRBD1 (5 bases). The CDR3 covers 15 residues. The V and J ends lost 5 bases and 4 bases respectively, with 17 bases between them. In germline, CDR1 is SEHNR, CDR2 FQNEAQ (reference sequence). CDR3 DNA: TGTGCCAGCAGCCTTACCCCGACAGAGGCCTATGGCTACACCTTC. The encoded protein is CASSLTPTEAYGYTF.

The chain links TRBV3-1 (or the pseudogene TRBV3-2) to TRBJ1-4; D not resolved. Germline lookup yields CDR1 LGHDT and CDR2 YNNKEL (reference sequence). This CDR3 is 12 amino acids long. Trimming cost V 2 bases and J 11 bases, with 9 bases left between them. CDR3 amino acids: CASSQREGKLFF. In DNA form, the CDR3 reads TGTGCCAGCAGCCAACGGGAGGGTAAACTGTTTTTT.

This rearrangement joins TRBV5-1 to TRBJ2-7; possibly TRBD2 for D (6 bases). From germline, CDR1 is SGHRS and CDR2 YFSETQ. The CDR3 length is 18 residues. The V and J ends lost 8 bases and 1 base respectively, with 28 bases between them. The CDR3 region is CARSHLRDYGDLSYEQYF. CDR3 bases: TGCGCCAGGAGCCATTTGAGGGATTATGGGGACTTATCCTACGAGCAGTACTTC.

With regard to this clone: The same CDR3 is also encoded by other DNA sequences in this sample. The chain links TRBV19 to TRBJ1-5; unclear D gene. This CDR3 has 13 residues. V was cut by 3 bases and J by 2 bases, with 5 bases left in between. The germline CDR1 and CDR2 sequences are LNHDA and SQIVND (reference sequence). Here the CDR3 DNA reads TGTGCCAGTAGTATCAGTCGCAATCAGCCCCAGCATTTT. This sequence encodes CASSISRNQPQHF. Full variable domain (missing parts from reference TRBV19 and TRBJ1-5): DGGITQSPKYLFRKEGQNVTLSCEQNLNHDAMYWYRQDPGQGLRLIYYSQIVNDFQKGDIAEGYSVSREKKESFPLTVTSAQKNPTAFYLCASSISRNQPQHFGDGTRLSIL.

This clone has more than one count but fewer than ten. The chain uses TRBV12-5 and TRBJ2-3; TRBD1 might be the D (6 bases). The CDR3 sequence is 15 residues long. V shed 6 bases and J shed 0 bases, with 13 bases lying between them. The germline V gene encodes CDR1 LGHNT and CDR2 FRNRAP. This chain's CDR3 is CASGPNRASTDTQYF. The CDR3 DNA is TGTGCTAGTGGCCCAAACAGGGCTAGCACAGATACGCAGTATTTT. Filled out from reference TRBV12-5 and TRBJ2-3, the complete variable domain reads DARVTQTPRHKVTEMGQEVTMRCQPILGHNTVFWYRQTMMQGLELLAYFRNRAPLDDSGMPKDRFSAEMPDATLATLKIQPSEPRDSAVYFCASGPNRASTDTQYFGPGTRLTVL.

J is TRBJ1-1 and V is TRBV19; TRBD1 agrees at 8 bases. The V and J ends lost 5 bases and 5 bases, in that order; junction bases with no gene match: 7. Looked up from germline, CDR1 is LNHDA and CDR2 is SQIVND (reference sequence). The CDR3 sequence is 14 residues long. The CDR3 loop reads CASSFTGGATEAFF. The CDR3 nucleotides read TGTGCCAGTAGTTTCACAGGGGGGGCAACTGAAGCTTTCTTT.

V usage is TRBV11-1 and J usage is TRBJ1-5; no firm D call. The V gene lost 1 base and the J gene lost 1 base, with 5 bases spanning the gap. The germline V gene encodes CDR1 SGHAT and CDR2 FQDESV (reference sequence). The CDR3 consists of 14 residues. The CDR3 DNA reads as TGTGCCAGCAGCTTAGTCCAGAGCAATCAGCCCCAGCATTTT. Encoded protein: CASSLVQSNQPQHF. Supplemented by reference TRBV11-1 and TRBJ1-5, the full variable domain reads EAEVAQSPRYKITEKSQAVAFWCDPISGHATLYWYRQILGQGPELLVQFQDESVVDDSQLPKDRFSAERLKGVDSTLKIQPAELGDSAMYLCASSLVQSNQPQHFGDGTRLSIL.

J is TRBJ1-4 and V is TRBV18; 7 nucleotides agree with TRBD1. CDR3 size: 13 residues. Germline CDR1 is KGHSH and CDR2 is LQKENI. V lost 5 bases, J lost 5 bases, and 2 bases stayed unmatched. The CDR3 nucleotides are TGTGCCAGCTCATCAGGGGGGAATGAAAAACTGTTTTTT. It specifies CASSSGGNEKLFF.

The CDR3 here is CSVEGTSGRMRETQYF. Here the CDR3 DNA reads TGCAGCGTTGAAGGAACTAGCGGGAGAATGCGGGAGACCCAGTACTTC. V gene TRBV29-1 combines with J gene TRBJ2-5; 11 nucleotides match TRBD2. The CDR3 sequence is 16 residues long. Trimming removed 1 base from V and 5 bases from J; junction bases left unmatched: 9. From germline, CDR1 is SQVTM and CDR2 ANQGSEA.

This CDR3 reads CASTPGITTDTQYF. The CDR3 DNA sequence: TGTGCCAGCACTCCCGGGATTACCACAGATACGCAGTATTTT. The V gene is TRBV6-5, the J gene TRBJ2-3; possibly TRBD2 for D (5 bases). CDR1 is MNHEY, CDR2 SVGAGI, per germline. The CDR3 is 14 amino acids. Trimming left V 7 bases short and J 2 bases short, with 13 bases between.

This clone has more than one count but fewer than ten. The chain combines TRBV6-5 with TRBJ1-1; the D gene is possibly TRBD1 (5 bases). The germline V gene encodes CDR1 MNHEY and CDR2 SVGAGI. The V and J ends lost 5 bases and 1 base respectively, with 14 bases between them. The CDR3 spans 15 residues. In DNA form, the CDR3 reads TGTGCCAGCAGTCCCATGGGGGGAACGAACACTGAAGCTTTCTTT. Translation gives CASSPMGGTNTEAFF.